These T cell receptor beta chains were read from a single sample in a study of radiotherapy plus CTLA-4 blockade in lung cancer. Clones were sequenced by immunoSEQ multiplex PCR, and TCRdb holds only the in-frame ones, with some missing. The data contain tens of thousands of clones, approximately 86% of them singletons. This specimen consisted of peripheral blood, obtained from a patient treated with radiotherapy plus ipilimumab. The origin of the receptors is a human donor with non-small cell lung cancer who had stable disease on radiotherapy plus ipilimumab. Each CDR3 is given without its conserved first and last residue. Only part of the rows carry a size: once, few, many, or a class if the clone is expanded.

ASSPLRLAGGEKLKQETQY | NA | 19 | TRBJ2-5 | TRBV9
ASSPVPRDLYEQY | NA | 13 | TRBJ2-7 | TRBV6-5
ASSFLAGLAGGPRSEQY | NA | 17 | TRBJ2-7 | TRBV7-9
ASSLGTTLPGDEQF | NA | 14 | TRBJ2-1 | TRBV5-6
ASSETRTQY | once | 9 | TRBJ2-5 | TRBV6-1
ASSLTYRITYEQY | NA | 13 | TRBJ2-7 | TRBV5-1
ASSFGGTDTQY | NA | 11 | TRBJ2-3 | TRBV5-8
AISKGMAENYGYT | NA | 13 | TRBJ1-2 | TRBV10-3
ASSRLANKGGTTYNEQF | NA | 17 | TRBJ2-1 | TRBV11-2
SATGSNQPQH | NA | 10 | TRBJ1-5 | TRBV29-1
ASSPTWGNEQF | NA | 11 | TRBJ2-1 | TRBV27
ASSPDSSYEQY | NA | 11 | TRBJ2-7 | TRBV7-3
ASSLDSVSYEQY | NA | 12 | TRBJ2-7 | TRBV11-2
AIRGGNTGELF | NA | 11 | TRBJ2-2 | TRBV10-3
ASSLDRAYEQY | NA | 11 | TRBJ2-7 | TRBV5-4